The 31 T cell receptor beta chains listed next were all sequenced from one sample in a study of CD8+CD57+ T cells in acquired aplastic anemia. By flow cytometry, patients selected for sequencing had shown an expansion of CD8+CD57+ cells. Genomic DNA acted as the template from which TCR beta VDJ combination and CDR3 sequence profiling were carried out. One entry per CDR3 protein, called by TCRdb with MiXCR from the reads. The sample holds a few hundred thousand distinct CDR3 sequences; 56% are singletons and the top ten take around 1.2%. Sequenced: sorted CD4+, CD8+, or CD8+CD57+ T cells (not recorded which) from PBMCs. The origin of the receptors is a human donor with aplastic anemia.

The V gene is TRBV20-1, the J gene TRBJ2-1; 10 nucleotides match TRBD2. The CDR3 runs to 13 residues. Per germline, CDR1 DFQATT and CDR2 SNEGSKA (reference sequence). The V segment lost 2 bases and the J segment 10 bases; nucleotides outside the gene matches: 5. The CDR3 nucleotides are TGCAGTGCTAGACATGCGACTAGCGGGGAGCAGTTCTTC. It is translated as CSARHATSGEQFF.

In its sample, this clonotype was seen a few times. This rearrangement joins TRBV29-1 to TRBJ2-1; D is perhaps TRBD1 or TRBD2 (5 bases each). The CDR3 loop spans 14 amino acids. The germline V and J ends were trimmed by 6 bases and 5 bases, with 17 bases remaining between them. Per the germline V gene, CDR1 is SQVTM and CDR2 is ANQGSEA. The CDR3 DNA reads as TGCAGCGTGGGTGGCAGGGAGTTAGACAATGAGCAGTTCTTC. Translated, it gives CSVGGRELDNEQFF.

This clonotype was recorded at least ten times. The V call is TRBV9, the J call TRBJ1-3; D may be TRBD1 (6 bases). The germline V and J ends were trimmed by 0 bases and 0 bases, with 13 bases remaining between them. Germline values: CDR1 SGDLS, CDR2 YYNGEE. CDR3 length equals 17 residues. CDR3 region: CASSVGIGGGSGNTIYF. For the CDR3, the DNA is TGTGCCAGCAGCGTAGGAATAGGGGGGGGCTCTGGAAACACCATATATTTT.

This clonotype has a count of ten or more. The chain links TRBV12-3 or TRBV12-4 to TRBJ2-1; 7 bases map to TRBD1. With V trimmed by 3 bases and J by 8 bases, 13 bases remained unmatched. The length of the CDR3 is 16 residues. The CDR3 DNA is TGTGCCAGCAGTTTCATGCAGGGGGAAATGGTCGATGAGCAGTTCTTC. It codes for CASSFMQGEMVDEQFF.

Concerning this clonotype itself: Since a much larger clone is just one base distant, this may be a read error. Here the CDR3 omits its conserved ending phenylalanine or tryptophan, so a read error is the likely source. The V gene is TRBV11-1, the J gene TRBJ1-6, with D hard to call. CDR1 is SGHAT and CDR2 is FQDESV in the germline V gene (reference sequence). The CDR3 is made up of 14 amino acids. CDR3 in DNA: TGTGCCAGCAGCTTAGGCCAGAATAATTTACCCCTCCACTAT. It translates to CASSLGQNNLPLHY.

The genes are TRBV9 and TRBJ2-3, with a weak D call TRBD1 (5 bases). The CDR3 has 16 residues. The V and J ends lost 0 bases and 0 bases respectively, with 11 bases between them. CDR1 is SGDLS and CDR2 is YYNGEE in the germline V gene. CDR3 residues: CASSVGQGPSTDTQYF. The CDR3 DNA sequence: TGTGCCAGCAGCGTAGGGCAGGGCCCAAGCACAGATACGCAGTATTTT.

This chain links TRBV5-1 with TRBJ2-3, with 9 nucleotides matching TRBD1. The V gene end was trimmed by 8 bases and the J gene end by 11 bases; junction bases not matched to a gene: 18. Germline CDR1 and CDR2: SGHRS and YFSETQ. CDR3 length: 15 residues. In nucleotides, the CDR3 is TGCGCCAGTAGTGGGGGGGACAGGGTTTACAATGAGCAGTATTTT. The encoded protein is CASSGGDRVYNEQYF.

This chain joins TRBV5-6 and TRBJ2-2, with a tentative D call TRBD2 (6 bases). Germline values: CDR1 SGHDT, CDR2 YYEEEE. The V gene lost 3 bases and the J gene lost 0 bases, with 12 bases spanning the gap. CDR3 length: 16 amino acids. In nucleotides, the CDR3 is TGTGCCAGCAGCTCGCGTGCGGGGTCGAACACCGGGGAGCTGTTTTTT. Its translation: CASSSRAGSNTGELFF.

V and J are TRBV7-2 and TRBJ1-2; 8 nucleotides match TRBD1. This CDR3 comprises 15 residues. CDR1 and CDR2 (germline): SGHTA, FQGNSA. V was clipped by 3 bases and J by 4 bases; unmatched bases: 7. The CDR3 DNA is TGTGCCAGCAGCTTCGCACCGGGGACAGGCTATGGCTACACCTTC. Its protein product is CASSFAPGTGYGYTF.

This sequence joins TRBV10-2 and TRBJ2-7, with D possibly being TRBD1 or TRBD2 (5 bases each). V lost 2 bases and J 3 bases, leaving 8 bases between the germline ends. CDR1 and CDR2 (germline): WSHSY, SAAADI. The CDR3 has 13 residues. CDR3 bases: TGCGCCAGCAGTGAGGGGACCGACTACGAGCAGTACTTC. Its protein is CASSEGTDYEQYF.

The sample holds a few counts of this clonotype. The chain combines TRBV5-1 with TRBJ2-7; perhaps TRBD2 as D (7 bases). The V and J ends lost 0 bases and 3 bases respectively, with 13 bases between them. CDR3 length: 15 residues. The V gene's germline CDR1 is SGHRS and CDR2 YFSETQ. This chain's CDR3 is CASSLARGAGYEQYF. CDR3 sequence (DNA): TGCGCCAGCAGCTTGGCCCGGGGGGCGGGCTACGAGCAGTACTTC.

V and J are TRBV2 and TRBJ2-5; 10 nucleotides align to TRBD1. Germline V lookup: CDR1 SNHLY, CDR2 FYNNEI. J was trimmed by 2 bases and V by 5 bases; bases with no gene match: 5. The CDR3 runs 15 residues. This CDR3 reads CASSSPGQGQETQYF. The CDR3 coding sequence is TGTGCCAGCAGTAGTCCGGGACAGGGGCAAGAGACCCAGTACTTC.

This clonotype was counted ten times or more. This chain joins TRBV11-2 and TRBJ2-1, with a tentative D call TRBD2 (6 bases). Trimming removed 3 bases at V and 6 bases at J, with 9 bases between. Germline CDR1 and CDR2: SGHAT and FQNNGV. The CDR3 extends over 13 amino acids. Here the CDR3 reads CASSFRGLNEQFF. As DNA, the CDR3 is TGTGCCAGCAGCTTCCGGGGACTCAATGAGCAGTTCTTC.

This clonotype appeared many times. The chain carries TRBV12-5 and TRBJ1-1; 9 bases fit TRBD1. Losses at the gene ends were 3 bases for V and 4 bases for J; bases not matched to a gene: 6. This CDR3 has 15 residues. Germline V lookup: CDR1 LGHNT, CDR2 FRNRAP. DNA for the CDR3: TGTGCTAGTGGTTTACAGGGGGCCGTGGGCACTGAAGCTTTCTTT. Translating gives CASGLQGAVGTEAFF. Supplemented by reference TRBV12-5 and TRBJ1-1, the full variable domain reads DARVTQTPRHKVTEMGQEVTMRCQPILGHNTVFWYRQTMMQGLELLAYFRNRAPLDDSGMPKDRFSAEMPDATLATLKIQPSEPRDSAVYFCASGLQGAVGTEAFFGQGTRLTVV.

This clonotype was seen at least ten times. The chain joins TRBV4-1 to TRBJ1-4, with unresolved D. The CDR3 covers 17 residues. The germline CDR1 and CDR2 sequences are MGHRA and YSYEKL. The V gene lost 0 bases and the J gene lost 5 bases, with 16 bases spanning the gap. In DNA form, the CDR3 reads TGCGCCAGCAGCCAAGATCATTACTTGGGGAGAAATGAAAAACTGTTTTTT. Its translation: CASSQDHYLGRNEKLFF.

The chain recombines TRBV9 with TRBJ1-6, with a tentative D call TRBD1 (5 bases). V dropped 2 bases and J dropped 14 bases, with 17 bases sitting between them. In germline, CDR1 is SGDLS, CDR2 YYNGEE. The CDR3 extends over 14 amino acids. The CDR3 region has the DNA TGTGCCAGCAGCGTGGGACCGGCCCCTAGTGCCCTCCACTTT. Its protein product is CASSVGPAPSALHF.

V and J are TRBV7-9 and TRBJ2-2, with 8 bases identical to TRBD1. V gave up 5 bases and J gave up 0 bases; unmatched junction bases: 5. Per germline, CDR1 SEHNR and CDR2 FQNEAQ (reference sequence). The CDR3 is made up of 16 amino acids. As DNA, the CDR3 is TGTGCCAGCAGCAACCGACAGGGGTCGAACACCGGGGAGCTGTTTTTT. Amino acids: CASSNRQGSNTGELFF.

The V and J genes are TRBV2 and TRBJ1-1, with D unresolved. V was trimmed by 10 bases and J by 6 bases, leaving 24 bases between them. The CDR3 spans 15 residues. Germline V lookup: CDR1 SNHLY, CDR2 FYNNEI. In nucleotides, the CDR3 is TGTGCCACATCTTTTGAAACATTGGTCGGTTCTGAAGCTTTCTTT. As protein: CATSFETLVGSEAFF.

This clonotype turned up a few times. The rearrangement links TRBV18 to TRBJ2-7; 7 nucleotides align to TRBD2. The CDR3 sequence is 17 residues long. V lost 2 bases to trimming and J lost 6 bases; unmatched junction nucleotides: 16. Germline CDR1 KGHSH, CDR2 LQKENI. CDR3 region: CASSPKGGPGPSSEQYF. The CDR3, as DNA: TGTGCCAGCTCACCAAAGGGAGGGCCAGGCCCGTCCAGCGAGCAGTACTTC.

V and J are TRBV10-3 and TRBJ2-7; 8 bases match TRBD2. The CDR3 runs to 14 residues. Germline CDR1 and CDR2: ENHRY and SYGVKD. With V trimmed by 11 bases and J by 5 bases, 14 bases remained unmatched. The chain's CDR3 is CADTSGTSLDEQYF. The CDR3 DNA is TGTGCCGACACGTCCGGGACTAGTCTCGACGAGCAGTACTTC.

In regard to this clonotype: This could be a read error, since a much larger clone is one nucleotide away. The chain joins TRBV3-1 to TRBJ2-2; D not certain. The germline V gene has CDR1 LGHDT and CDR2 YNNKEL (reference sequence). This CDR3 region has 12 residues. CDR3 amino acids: CANSQSAGELFF. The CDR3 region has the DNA TGTGCCAACAGCCAGAGCGCCGGGGAGCTGTTTTTT.

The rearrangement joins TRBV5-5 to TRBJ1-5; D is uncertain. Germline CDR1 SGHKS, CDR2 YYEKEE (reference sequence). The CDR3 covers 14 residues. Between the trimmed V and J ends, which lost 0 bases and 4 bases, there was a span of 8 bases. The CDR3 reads CASSLDVKNQPQHF. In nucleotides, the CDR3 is TGTGCCAGCAGCTTGGACGTAAAGAATCAGCCCCAGCATTTT. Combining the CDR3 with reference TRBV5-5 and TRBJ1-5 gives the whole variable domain DAGVTQSPTHLIKTRGQQVTLRCSPISGHKSVSWYQQVLGQGPQFIFQYYEKEERGRGNFPDRFSARQFPNYSSELNVNALLLGDSALYLCASSLDVKNQPQHFGDGTRLSIL.

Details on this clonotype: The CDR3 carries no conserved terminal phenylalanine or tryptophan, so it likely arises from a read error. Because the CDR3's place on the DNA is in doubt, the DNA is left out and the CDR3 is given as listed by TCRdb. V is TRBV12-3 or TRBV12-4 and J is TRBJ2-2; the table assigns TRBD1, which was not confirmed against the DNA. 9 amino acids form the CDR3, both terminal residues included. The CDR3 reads CASTFWAVA.

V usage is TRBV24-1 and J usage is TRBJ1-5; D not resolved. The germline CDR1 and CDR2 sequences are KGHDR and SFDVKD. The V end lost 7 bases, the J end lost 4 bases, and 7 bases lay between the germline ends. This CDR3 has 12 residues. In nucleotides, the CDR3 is TGTGCCACCAGGGAAACTAATCAGCCCCAGCATTTT. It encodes CATRETNQPQHF.

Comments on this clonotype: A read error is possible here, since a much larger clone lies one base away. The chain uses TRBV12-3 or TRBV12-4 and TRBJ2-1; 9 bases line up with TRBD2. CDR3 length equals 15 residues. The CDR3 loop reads CASNLIGLANNEQFF. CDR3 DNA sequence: TGTGCCAGCAATTTAATCGGACTAGCGAACAATGAGCAGTTCTTC.

DNA for the CDR3: TGTGCCAGCAGTACTAGGACGGAGACCCAGTACTTC. Amino acid sequence: CASSTRTETQYF. The rearrangement uses TRBV12-3 or TRBV12-4 and TRBJ2-5, with a possible D match to TRBD2 (5 bases). V was shortened by 5 bases and J by 5 bases, with 9 bases between the two germline ends. The CDR3 covers 12 residues.

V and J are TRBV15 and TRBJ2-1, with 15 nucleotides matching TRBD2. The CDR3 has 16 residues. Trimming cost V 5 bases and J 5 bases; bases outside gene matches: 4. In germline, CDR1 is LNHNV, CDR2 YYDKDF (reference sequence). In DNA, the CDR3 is TGTGCCACCAGCGGGGGACTAGCGGGGGGTCACAATGAGCAGTTCTTC. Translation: CATSGGLAGGHNEQFF.

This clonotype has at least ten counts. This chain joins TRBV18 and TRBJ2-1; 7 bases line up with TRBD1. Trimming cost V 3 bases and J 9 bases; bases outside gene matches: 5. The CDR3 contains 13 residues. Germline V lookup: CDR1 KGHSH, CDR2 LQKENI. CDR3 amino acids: CASSPRQGGEQFF. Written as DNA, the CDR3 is TGTGCCAGCTCACCTAGACAGGGTGGTGAGCAGTTCTTC.

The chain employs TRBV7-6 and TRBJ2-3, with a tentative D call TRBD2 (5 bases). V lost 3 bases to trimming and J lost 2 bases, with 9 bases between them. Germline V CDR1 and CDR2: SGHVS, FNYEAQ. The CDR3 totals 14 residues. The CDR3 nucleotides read TGTGCCAGCAGCTTTGGACTGAACACAGATACGCAGTATTTT. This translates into CASSFGLNTDTQYF.

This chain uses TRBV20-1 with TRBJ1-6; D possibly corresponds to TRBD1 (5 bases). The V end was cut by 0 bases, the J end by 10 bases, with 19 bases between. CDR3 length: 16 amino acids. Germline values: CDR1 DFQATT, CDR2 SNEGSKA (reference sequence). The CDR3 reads CSARDEEGSRGSPLHF. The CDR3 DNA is TGCAGTGCTAGAGACGAGGAGGGCAGCCGGGGGTCACCCCTCCACTTT.

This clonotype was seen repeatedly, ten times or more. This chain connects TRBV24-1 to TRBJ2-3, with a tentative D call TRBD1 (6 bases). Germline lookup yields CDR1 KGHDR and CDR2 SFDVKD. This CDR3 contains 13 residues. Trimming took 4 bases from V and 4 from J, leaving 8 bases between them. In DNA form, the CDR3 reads TGTGCCACCAGTGAAGGGGGTTCAGATACGCAGTATTTT. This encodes CATSEGGSDTQYF.